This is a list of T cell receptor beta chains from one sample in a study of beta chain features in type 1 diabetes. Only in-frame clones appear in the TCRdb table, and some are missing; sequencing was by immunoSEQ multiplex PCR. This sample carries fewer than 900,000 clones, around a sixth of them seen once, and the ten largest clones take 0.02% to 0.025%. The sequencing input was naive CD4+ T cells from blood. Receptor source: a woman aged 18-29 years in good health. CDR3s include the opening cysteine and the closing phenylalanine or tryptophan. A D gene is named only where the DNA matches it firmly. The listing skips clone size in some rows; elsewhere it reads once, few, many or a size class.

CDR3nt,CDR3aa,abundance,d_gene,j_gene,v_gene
TGTGCCAGCAGGCCAGCGGTGCGGGAAGAGACCCAGTACTTC,CASRPAVREETQYF,few,-,TRBJ2-5,TRBV28
TGTGCCAGCTCACCTCTCACCGGGACTAGCAAGAACACCGGGGAGCTGTTTTTT,CASSPLTGTSKNTGELFF,few,TRBD2,TRBJ2-2,TRBV18
TGTGCCAGCACGGGCGGGGCAAAGACCCAGTACTTC,CASTGGAKTQYF,few,-,TRBJ2-5,TRBV6-5
TGTGCCAGCAGTTTCGGCGGAAACACTGAAGCTTTCTTT,CASSFGGNTEAFF,few,-,TRBJ1-1,TRBV28
TGTGCCAGCATTGGGGGCGGTCAGCCCCAGCATTTT,CASIGGGQPQHF,few,-,TRBJ1-5,TRBV28
TGTGCCAGCAGCCCAACCGGGGGAGCGCGGTTGGGCTACACCTTC,CASSPTGGARLGYTF,-,-,TRBJ1-2,TRBV27
TGCGCCAGCAGCTTGGCCGACAGGCCTGAAGAGACCCAGTACTTC,CASSLADRPEETQYF,few,-,TRBJ2-5,TRBV5-1
TGTGCCAGCAGCCTCGGGTGGGGCTACACTGAAGCTTTCTTT,CASSLGWGYTEAFF,-,-,TRBJ1-1,TRBV11-2
TGTGCCAGCAGTTCCCAGGGGGCTGGTAACTATGGCTACACCTTC,CASSSQGAGNYGYTF,-,TRBD1,TRBJ1-2,TRBV28
TGTGCCAGCAGCCGACTGCCCCTCGGGACCGGGGAGCTGTTTTTT,CASSRLPLGTGELFF,few,-,TRBJ2-2,TRBV7-2
TGTGCCAGCAGCGTAACAGGGTTCCCCTACAATGAGCAGTTCTTC,CASSVTGFPYNEQFF,-,-,TRBJ2-1,TRBV9
TGTGCCAGCAGCCCTAGACAGGCCACCTTTTACGAGCAGTACTTC,CASSPRQATFYEQYF,few,-,TRBJ2-7,TRBV7-6
TGTGCCAGCAGCCCGTCGGATAGAGATACGCAGTATTTT,CASSPSDRDTQYF,-,-,TRBJ2-3,TRBV7-3
TGTGCCAGCAGTGGGACTCAATCGGGCTCCTACAATGAGCAGTTCTTC,CASSGTQSGSYNEQFF,few,-,TRBJ2-1,TRBV2
TGTGCCAGCAGCCCAGGATACAGACTAGCGGGAGGGTACGAGCAGTACTTC,CASSPGYRLAGGYEQYF,-,TRBD2,TRBJ2-7,TRBV7-9
TGTGCCAGCAGCTTCGCGGCTAGCTCCTACGAGCAGTACTTC,CASSFAASSYEQYF,few,-,TRBJ2-7,TRBV9
TGTGCCAGCAGCACCCGAGGACGGAGCTCTGGAAACACCATATATTTT,CASSTRGRSSGNTIYF,few,-,TRBJ1-3,TRBV7-2
TGTGCCAGCTCACTCCTAAATCAGGGGGCTTTCTACAATGAGCAGTTCTTC,CASSLLNQGAFYNEQFF,few,TRBD1,TRBJ2-1,TRBV18
TGTGCCAGCTCCTTGGCGGGACCGAGGGAGACCCAGTACTTC,CASSLAGPRETQYF,-,-,TRBJ2-5,TRBV7-2
TGTGCCAGCAGTCCGGGGCCGTGGCCTGAAGCTTTCTTT,CASSPGPWPEAFF,-,-,TRBJ1-1,TRBV6-5
TGTGCCAGCAGGGTTCGGGATCAGCCCCAGCATTTT,CASRVRDQPQHF,few,-,TRBJ1-5,TRBV6-5
TGTGCCAGCAGTCCCCAGGGGAATGAGCAGTTCTTC,CASSPQGNEQFF,few,-,TRBJ2-1,TRBV6-6
TGTGCCAGCAGTTTTTACGACACCAGCACAGATACGCAGTATTTT,CASSFYDTSTDTQYF,once,-,TRBJ2-3,TRBV27
TGTGCCAGCAGCCCTCGTATAGCGGGAGCTTACGAGCAGTACTTC,CASSPRIAGAYEQYF,-,TRBD2,TRBJ2-7,TRBV7-9
TGTGCCAGCAAAGGACTCCGGAACACCGGGGAGCTGTTTTTT,CASKGLRNTGELFF,-,-,TRBJ2-2,TRBV2
TGCGCCAGCAGCTTGGTTGTAGACACTGAAGCTTTCTTT,CASSLVVDTEAFF,few,-,TRBJ1-1,TRBV5-1
TGTGCCAGCAGCTTGCTTAATAGCGGGTACGGGTCCGGGGAGCTGTTTTTT,CASSLLNSGYGSGELFF,-,TRBD2,TRBJ2-2,TRBV7-2
TGTGCCAGCAGTAAGCGAGGGGGCGATGAGCAGTTCTTC,CASSKRGGDEQFF,few,TRBD1,TRBJ2-1,TRBV25-1
TGTGCCAGCAGCTTAAGGGCCGGGACTAGCGGATACAATGAGCAGTTCTTC,CASSLRAGTSGYNEQFF,few,TRBD2,TRBJ2-1,TRBV7-9
TGTGCCAGCAGTGAAGAGATGGAGACCCAGTACTTC,CASSEEMETQYF,few,-,TRBJ2-5,TRBV6-1
TGTGCCACCCGCCCGGGAGGGGGCCTCAACACCATATATTTT,CATRPGGGLNTIYF,few,TRBD1,TRBJ1-3,TRBV15
TGTGCCAGCAGTGACGGTCGAGGCAGGTCCACAGATACGCAGTATTTT,CASSDGRGRSTDTQYF,few,-,TRBJ2-3,TRBV2
TGCGCCAGCAGTCAAGCAGGGGCTTCCTACGAGCAGTACTTC,CASSQAGASYEQYF,-,-,TRBJ2-7,TRBV23-1
TGTGCCAGCAGTTCCCCCCGGAGGCAGGGGGGCAATCAGCCCCAGCATTTT,CASSSPRRQGGNQPQHF,-,TRBD1,TRBJ1-5,TRBV28
TGCAGTGCGAACCGTCCCTACGAGCAGTACTTC,CSANRPYEQYF,-,-,TRBJ2-7,TRBV20-1
TGTGCCAGCTCACGGAACACAGATACGCAGTATTTT,CASSRNTDTQYF,-,-,TRBJ2-3,TRBV18